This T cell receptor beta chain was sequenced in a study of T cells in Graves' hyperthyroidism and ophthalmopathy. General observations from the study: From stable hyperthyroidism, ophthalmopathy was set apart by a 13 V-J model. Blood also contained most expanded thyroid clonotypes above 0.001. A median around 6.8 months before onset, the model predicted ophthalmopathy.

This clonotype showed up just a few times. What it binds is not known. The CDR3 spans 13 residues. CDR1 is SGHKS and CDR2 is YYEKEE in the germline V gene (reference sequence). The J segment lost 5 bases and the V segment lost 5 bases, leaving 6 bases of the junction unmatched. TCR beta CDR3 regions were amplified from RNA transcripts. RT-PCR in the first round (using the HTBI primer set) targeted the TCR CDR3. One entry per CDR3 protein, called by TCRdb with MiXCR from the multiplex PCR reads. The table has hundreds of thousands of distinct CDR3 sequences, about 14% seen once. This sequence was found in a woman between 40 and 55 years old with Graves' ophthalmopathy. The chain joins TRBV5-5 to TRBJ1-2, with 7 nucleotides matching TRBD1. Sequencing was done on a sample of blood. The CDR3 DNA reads TGTGCCAGCAGAAGAACAGGGGATTATGGCTACACCTTC. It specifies CASRRTGDYGYTF.